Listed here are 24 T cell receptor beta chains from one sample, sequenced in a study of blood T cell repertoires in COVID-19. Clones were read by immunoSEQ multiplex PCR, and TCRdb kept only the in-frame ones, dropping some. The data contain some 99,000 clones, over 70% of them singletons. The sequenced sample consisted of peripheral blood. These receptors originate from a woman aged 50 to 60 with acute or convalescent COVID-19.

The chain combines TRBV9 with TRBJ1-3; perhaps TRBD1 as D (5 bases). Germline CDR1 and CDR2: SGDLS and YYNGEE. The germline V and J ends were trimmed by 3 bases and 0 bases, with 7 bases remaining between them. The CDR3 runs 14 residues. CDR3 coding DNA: TGTGCCAGCAGCGACAGGAACTCTGGAAACACCATATATTTT. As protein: CASSDRNSGNTIYF.

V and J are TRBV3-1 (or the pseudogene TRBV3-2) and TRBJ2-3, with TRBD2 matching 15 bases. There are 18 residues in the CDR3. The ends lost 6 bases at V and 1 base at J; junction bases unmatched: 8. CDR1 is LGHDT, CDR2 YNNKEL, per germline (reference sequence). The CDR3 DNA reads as TGTGCCAGCAGGTCCGGGACTAGCGGGAGGAGGGGCACAGATACGCAGTATTTT. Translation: CASRSGTSGRRGTDTQYF.

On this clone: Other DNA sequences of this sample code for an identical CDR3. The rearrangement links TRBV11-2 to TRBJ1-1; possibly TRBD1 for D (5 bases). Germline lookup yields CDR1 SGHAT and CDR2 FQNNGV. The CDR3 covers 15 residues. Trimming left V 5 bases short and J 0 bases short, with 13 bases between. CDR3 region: CASSPQGQLNTEAFF. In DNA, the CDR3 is TGTGCCAGCAGCCCTCAGGGTCAGTTGAACACTGAAGCTTTCTTT.

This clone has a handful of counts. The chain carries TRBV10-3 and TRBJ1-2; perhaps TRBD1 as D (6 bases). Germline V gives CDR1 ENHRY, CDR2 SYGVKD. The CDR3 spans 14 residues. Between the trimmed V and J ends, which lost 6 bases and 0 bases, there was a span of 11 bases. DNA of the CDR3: TGTGCCATCAGCGCACAGGGACCTAACTATGGCTACACCTTC. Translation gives CAISAQGPNYGYTF.

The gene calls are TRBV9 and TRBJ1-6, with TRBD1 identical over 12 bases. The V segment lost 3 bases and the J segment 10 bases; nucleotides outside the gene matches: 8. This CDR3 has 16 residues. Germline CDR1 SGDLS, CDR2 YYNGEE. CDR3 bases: TGTGCCAGCAGCGCTACCGCCGGGACAGGGGGCTCACCCCTCCACTTT. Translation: CASSATAGTGGSPLHF.

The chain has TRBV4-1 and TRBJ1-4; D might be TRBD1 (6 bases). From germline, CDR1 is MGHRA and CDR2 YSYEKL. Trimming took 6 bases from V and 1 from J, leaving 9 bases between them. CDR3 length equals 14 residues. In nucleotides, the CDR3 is TGCGCCAGCAGTCAACAGGGAACTAATGAAAAACTGTTTTTT. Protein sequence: CASSQQGTNEKLFF.

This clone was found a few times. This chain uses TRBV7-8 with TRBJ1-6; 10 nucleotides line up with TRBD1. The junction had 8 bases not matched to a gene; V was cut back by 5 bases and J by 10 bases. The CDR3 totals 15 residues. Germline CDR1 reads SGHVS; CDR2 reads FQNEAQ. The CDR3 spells CASSMTGGEGSPLHF. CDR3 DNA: TGTGCCAGCAGCATGACAGGGGGCGAGGGATCACCCCTCCACTTT.

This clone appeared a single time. This CDR3 reads CASSSRGQGLWNQPQHF. Here the CDR3 DNA reads TGTGCCAGTAGTAGTAGGGGACAGGGATTATGGAATCAGCCCCAGCATTTT. The chain has TRBV19 and TRBJ1-5; 9 nucleotides match TRBD1. Germline V CDR1 and CDR2: LNHDA, SQIVND (reference sequence). The CDR3 is 17 residues long. Trimming removed 4 bases from V and 4 bases from J; junction bases left unmatched: 11.

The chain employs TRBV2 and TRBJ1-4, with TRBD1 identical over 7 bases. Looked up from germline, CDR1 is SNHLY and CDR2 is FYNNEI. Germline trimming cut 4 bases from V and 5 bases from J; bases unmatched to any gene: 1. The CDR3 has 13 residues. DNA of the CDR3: TGTGCCAGCAGTGGCAGGGGGAATGAAAAACTGTTTTTT. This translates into CASSGRGNEKLFF.

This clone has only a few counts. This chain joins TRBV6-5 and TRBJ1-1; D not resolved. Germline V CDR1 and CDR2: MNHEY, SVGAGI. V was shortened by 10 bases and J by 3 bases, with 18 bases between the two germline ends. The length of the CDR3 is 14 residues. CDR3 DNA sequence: TGTGCCACTACTGGGCGCGGGGTTTACACTGAAGCTTTCTTT. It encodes CATTGRGVYTEAFF.

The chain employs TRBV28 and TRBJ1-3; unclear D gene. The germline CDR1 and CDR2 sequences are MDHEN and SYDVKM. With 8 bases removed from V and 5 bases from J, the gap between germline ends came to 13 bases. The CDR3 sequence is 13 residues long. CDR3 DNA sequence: TGTGCCAGCTCTCTAACGGAGCGAAACACCATATATTTT. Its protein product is CASSLTERNTIYF.

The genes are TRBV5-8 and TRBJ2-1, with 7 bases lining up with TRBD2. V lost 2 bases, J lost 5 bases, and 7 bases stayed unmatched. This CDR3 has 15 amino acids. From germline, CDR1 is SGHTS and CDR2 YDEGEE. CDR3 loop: CASSFGRVGHNEQFF. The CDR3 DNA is TGTGCCAGCAGCTTTGGGAGGGTGGGGCACAATGAGCAGTTCTTC. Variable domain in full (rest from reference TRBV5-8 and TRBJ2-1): EAGVTQSPTHLIKTRGQQATLRCSPISGHTSVYWYQQALGLGLQFLLWYDEGEERNRGNFPPRFSGRQFPNYSSELNVNALELEDSALYLCASSFGRVGHNEQFFGPGTRLTVL.

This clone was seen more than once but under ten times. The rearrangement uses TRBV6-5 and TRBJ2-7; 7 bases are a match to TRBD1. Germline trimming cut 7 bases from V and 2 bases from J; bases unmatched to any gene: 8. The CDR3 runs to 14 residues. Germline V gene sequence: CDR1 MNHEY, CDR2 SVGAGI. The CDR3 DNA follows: TGTGCCAGCACCCGACAGGGAGCGGCCTACGAGCAGTACTTC. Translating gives CASTRQGAAYEQYF.

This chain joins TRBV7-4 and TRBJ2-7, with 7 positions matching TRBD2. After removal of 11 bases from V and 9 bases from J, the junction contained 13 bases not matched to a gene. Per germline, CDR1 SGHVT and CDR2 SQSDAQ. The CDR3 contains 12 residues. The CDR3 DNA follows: TGTGCCCACCTTCCCGGGAGGCGCGGGCAGTACTTC. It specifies CAHLPGRRGQYF.

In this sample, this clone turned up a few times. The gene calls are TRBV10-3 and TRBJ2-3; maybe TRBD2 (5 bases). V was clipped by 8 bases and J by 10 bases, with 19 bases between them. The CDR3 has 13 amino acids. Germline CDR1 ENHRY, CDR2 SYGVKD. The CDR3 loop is CAIGPGGEWAQYF. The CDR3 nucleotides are TGTGCCATCGGCCCGGGTGGGGAGTGGGCGCAGTATTTT.

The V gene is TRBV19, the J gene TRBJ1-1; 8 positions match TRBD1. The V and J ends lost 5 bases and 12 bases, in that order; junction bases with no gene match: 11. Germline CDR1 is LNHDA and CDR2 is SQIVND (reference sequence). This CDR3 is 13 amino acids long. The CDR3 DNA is TGTGCCAGTAGTCGGGGAGGACAGGGTGAGTCTTTCTTT. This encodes CASSRGGQGESFF.

CDR3 DNA: TGTGCCAGCTCACCTGCCGGGACAGAGATTTACAATGAGCAGTTCTTC. It yields the protein CASSPAGTEIYNEQFF. The chain employs TRBV18 and TRBJ2-1, with TRBD1 matching over 7 bases. The J segment lost 4 bases and the V segment lost 3 bases, leaving 9 bases of the junction unmatched. CDR1 and CDR2 from the germline V gene are KGHSH and LQKENI. The CDR3 spans 16 residues.

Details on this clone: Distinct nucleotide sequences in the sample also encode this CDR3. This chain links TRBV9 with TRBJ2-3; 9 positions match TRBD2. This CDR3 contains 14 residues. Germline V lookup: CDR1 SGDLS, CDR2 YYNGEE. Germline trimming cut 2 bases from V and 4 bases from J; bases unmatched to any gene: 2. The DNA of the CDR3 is TGTGCCAGCAGCGTTAGCGGGGGTGCAGATACGCAGTATTTT. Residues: CASSVSGGADTQYF.

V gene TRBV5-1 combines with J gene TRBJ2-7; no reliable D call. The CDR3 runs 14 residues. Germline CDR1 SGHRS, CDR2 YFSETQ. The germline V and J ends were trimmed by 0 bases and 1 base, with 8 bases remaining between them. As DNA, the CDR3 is TGCGCCAGCAGCTTGGTACAGCCTTCCTACGAGCAGTACTTC. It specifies CASSLVQPSYEQYF.

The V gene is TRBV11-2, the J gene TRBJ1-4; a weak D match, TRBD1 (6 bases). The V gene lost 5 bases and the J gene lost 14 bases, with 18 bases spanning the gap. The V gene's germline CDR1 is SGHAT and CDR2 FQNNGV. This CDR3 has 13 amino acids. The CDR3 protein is CASSPQFSGQLFF. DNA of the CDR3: TGTGCCAGCAGCCCTCAGTTTTCAGGACAGCTGTTTTTT.

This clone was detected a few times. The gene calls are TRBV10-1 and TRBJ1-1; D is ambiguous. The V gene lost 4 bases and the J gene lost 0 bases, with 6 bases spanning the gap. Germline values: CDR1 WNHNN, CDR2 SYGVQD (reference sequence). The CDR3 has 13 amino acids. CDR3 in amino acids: CASSVSVNTEAFF. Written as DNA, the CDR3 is TGCGCCAGCAGTGTATCGGTGAACACTGAAGCTTTCTTT.

The CDR3, as DNA: TGTGCCAGCAGCTTTTATAGCAATCAGCCCCAGCATTTT. Translated: CASSFYSNQPQHF. The chain links TRBV11-2 to TRBJ1-5; the D is unclear. Trimming left V 3 bases short and J 0 bases short, with 3 bases between. The V gene's germline CDR1 is SGHAT and CDR2 FQNNGV. The CDR3 has 13 residues.

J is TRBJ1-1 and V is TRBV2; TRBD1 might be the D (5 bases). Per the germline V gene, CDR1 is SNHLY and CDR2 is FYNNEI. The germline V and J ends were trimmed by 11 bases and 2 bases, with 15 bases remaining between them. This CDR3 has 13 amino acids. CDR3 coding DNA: TGTGCCTGTTATCTGGGGCTAAACACTGAAGCTTTCTTT. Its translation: CACYLGLNTEAFF.

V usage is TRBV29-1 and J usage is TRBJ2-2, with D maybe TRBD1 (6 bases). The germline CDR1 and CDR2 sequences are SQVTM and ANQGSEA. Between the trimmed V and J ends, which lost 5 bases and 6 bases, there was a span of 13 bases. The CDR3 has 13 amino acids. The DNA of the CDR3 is TGCAGCGTTAACGGACAGATCGCCGGGGAGCTGTTTTTT. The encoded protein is CSVNGQIAGELFF.